The present TCR beta chain was sequenced within a study of T-cell memory formation after mild COVID-19. As for the study in general: Clusters of TCRs were largely donor specific. Study results and limitations: Clones contracting day 15 to 85 were balanced CD4/CD8; later expanders leaned CD4+. Within pre-infection memory, some responding clones were found, suggesting cross-reactive memory joined.

The V gene lost 8 bases and the J gene lost 5 bases, with 18 bases spanning the gap. CDR1 and CDR2 (germline): MNHNS, SASEGT. This CDR3 has 14 residues. MiXCR, applied by TCRdb to the 5' RACE reads, yields one record per CDR3 protein. The repertoire includes about 130,000 distinct CDR3 sequences, about 15% of them detected once, and roughly 14% sits in the top ten. Worth noting for this clonotype: Antigen unknown.

The sequencing sample was made of PBMCs or a T cell subset sorted from them (not recorded which). V is TRBV6-1 and J is TRBJ2-5; D is ambiguous. The sequence came from an adult woman who had mild COVID-19 (a few samples of this study predate the infection). Cell type and time point are not known. As DNA, the CDR3 is TGTGCCAGCGCAGTCGGACCTCGGGCGGAGACCCAGTACTTC. Encoded protein: CASAVGPRAETQYF.